Listed below are T cell receptor beta chains from one sample, sequenced in a study of blood T cell repertoires in COVID-19. Only in-frame clones appear in the TCRdb table, and some are missing; sequencing was by immunoSEQ multiplex PCR. The sample yields around 620,000 clones, 85% to 90% seen once. Sequences were obtained from peripheral blood. Receptors originate from a woman aged 18-30 years with acute or convalescent COVID-19. Each CDR3 is given with its conserved first and last residue. A D gene is named only where the DNA matches it firmly. Some rows have no size entry. The others give once, few or many, or a class for an expanded clone.

abundance	d_gene	v_gene	j_gene	CDR3nt	CDR3aa
-	TRBD1	TRBV6-2/TRBV6-3	TRBJ2-7	TGTGCCAGCAGTTTTTCCGGGACAGGTTCAGACGAGCAGTACTTC	CASSFSGTGSDEQYF
-	-	TRBV9	TRBJ1-1	TGTGCCAGCAGCCTCAAAGGAGAGAACACTGAAGCTTTCTTT	CASSLKGENTEAFF
-	-	TRBV27	TRBJ1-5	TGTGCCAGCAGTTTACTTTTAGGGGCCCAGCCCCAGCATTTT	CASSLLLGAQPQHF
-	TRBD2	TRBV18	TRBJ2-3	TGTGCCAGCTCACCGGGACTAGCTAGCACAGATACGCAGTATTTT	CASSPGLASTDTQYF
-	-	TRBV5-5	TRBJ2-7	TGTGCCAGCAGCTTGCCCGGGGTGGGCGAGCAGTACTTC	CASSLPGVGEQYF
-	-	TRBV2	TRBJ2-7	TGTGCCAGCAGTGAAGCGCAAGTAGCTTCCTACGAGCAGTACTTC	CASSEAQVASYEQYF
-	-	TRBV19	TRBJ2-2	TGTGCCAGTAGTGACAGAGCCTACACCGGGGAGCTGTTTTTT	CASSDRAYTGELFF
-	TRBD1	TRBV2	TRBJ1-5	TGTGCCAGCAGCCTCCAGGGGGTAAATCAGCCCCAGCATTTT	CASSLQGVNQPQHF
-	-	TRBV27	TRBJ1-5	TGTGCCAGTACAACACAGGGAAGACCCCAGCATTTT	CASTTQGRPQHF
-	TRBD1	TRBV9	TRBJ2-7	TGTGCCAGCAGCGTAGGGGCAGGGGGCGCGTACGAGCAGTACTTC	CASSVGAGGAYEQYF
-	-	TRBV4-2	TRBJ2-7	TGTGCCAGCAGCCAGTCAGTTTTCTACGAGCAGTACTTC	CASSQSVFYEQYF
-	TRBD1	TRBV6-5	TRBJ2-7	TGTGCCAGCAGTAAGGGACAGGGAAGCGAGCAGTACTTC	CASSKGQGSEQYF
-	-	TRBV9	TRBJ1-1	TGTGCCAGCAGTTTAGAATTGAACACTGAAGCTTTCTTT	CASSLELNTEAFF
few	TRBD1	TRBV7-6	TRBJ1-4	TGTGCCAGCAGCTTAGTCACGCCGGGACAGGGGGCAACTAATGAAAAACTGTTTTTT	CASSLVTPGQGATNEKLFF
once	-	TRBV29-1	TRBJ2-7	TGCAGCGGGCGGTCGGGCTACGAGCAGTACTTC	CSGRSGYEQYF
-	-	TRBV13	TRBJ1-2	TGTGCCAGCAGCTTAGGGCGGTTAGCTAACTATGGCTACACCTTC	CASSLGRLANYGYTF
once	TRBD1	TRBV12-5	TRBJ2-1	TGTGCTAGTGGTTTGGGACAGGGGGGTAACAATGAGCAGTTCTTC	CASGLGQGGNNEQFF
-	-	TRBV5-1	TRBJ1-6	TGCGCCAGCAGCTTGGGACAGAGTAATTCACCCCTCCACTTT	CASSLGQSNSPLHF
-	-	TRBV9	TRBJ1-6	TGTGCCAGCAGCGTAGGAGGGAGCTCCTATAATTCACCCCTCCACTTT	CASSVGGSSYNSPLHF
-	TRBD2	TRBV15	TRBJ2-2	TGTGCCACCAGCCTTAGCGGGGGTGACACCGGGGAGCTGTTTTTT	CATSLSGGDTGELFF
-	-	TRBV19	TRBJ1-5	TGTGCCAGTAGTATAGATATCAATCAGCCCCAGCATTTT	CASSIDINQPQHF
-	-	TRBV2	TRBJ1-1	TGTGCCAGCAAGCAGAACACTGAAGCTTTCTTT	CASKQNTEAFF
-	-	TRBV5-4	TRBJ1-2	TGTGCCAGCAGCTCGAAAGCGGGGGGAAACCCCTATGGCTACACCTTC	CASSSKAGGNPYGYTF
-	-	TRBV20-1	TRBJ1-1	TGCAGTGCTAGCGGACAGTCTGAAGCTTTCTTT	CSASGQSEAFF
once	-	TRBV7-6	TRBJ1-6	TGTGCCAGCAGCTTAGGTGGTGGCTCACCCCTCCACTTT	CASSLGGGSPLHF
-	-	TRBV7-2	TRBJ2-7	TGTGCCAGCAGCTCGCAAATATCCGGGGGCTACGAGCAGTACTTC	CASSSQISGGYEQYF
-	TRBD2	TRBV12-5	TRBJ2-1	TGTGCTAGTGGTTTTAGACTAGCGGGGATTTCCTACAATGAGCAGTTCTTC	CASGFRLAGISYNEQFF
-	-	TRBV19	TRBJ1-1	TGTGCCAGTAGTATAGATTACAGACAGGTCATGAACACTGAAGCTTTCTTT	CASSIDYRQVMNTEAFF
-	-	TRBV30	TRBJ1-4	TGTGCCTGGAGGGCTGGGGGGGGATCGATAGAAAAACTGTTTTTT	CAWRAGGGSIEKLFF
-	-	TRBV4-1	TRBJ1-2	TGCGCCAGCAGCCAAGATGCCCTTGGGGGGGCGGGTGGCTACACCTTC	CASSQDALGGAGGYTF
-	-	TRBV5-1	TRBJ2-7	TGCGCCAGCAGCTTGGAATTCAGGGAATATGGCGAGCAGTACTTC	CASSLEFREYGEQYF
-	-	TRBV7-9	TRBJ1-5	TGTGCCCGCCGTTGCGGGGAGAATCAGCCCCAGCATTTT	CARRCGENQPQHF
-	TRBD2	TRBV4-2	TRBJ2-1	TGTGCCAGCAGCGCTAGCGGTAGGAGGGGCAATGAGCAGTTCTTC	CASSASGRRGNEQFF
few	TRBD1	TRBV5-1	TRBJ1-2	TGCGCCAGCAGCGAGGACAGGAACTATGGCTACACCTTC	CASSEDRNYGYTF
once	TRBD2	TRBV4-1	TRBJ2-5	TGCGCCAGCAGCCAGGGACTAGCGGGTCCTGGGACCCAGTACTTC	CASSQGLAGPGTQYF
-	-	TRBV7-9	TRBJ2-7	TGTGCCAGCAGCCCCGACTATACCTACGAGCAGTACTTC	CASSPDYTYEQYF
-	TRBD1	TRBV10-3	TRBJ1-2	TGTGCCATCAGTGAAAGGGACAGGGCTAACTATGGCTACACCTTC	CAISERDRANYGYTF